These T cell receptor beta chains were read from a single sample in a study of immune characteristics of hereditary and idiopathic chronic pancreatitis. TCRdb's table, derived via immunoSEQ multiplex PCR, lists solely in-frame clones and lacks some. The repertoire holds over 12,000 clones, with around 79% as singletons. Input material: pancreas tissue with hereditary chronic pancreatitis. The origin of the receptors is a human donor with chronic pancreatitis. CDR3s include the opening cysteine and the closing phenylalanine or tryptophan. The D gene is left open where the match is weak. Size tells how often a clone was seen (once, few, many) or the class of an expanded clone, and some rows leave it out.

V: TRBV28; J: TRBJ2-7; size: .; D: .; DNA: TGTGCCAGCAGTCCCGCGGGATTGACTAGGGGGCGTGAGCAGTACTTC; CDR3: CASSPAGLTRGREQYF
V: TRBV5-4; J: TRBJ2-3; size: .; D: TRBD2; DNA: TGTGCCAGCAGCTTACCGGGACTAGCGGGAGAAGATACGCAGTATTTT; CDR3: CASSLPGLAGEDTQYF
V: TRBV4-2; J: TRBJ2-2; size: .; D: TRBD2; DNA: TGTGCCAGCAGCCAAGAACCTAGCGGGAGCACCGGGGAGCTGTTTTTT; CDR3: CASSQEPSGSTGELFF
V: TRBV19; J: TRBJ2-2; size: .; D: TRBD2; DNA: TGTGCCAGTAGTATAGGCGTGTGGGCCTGGGGTAGCGGGAGTTCTCACACCGGGGAGCTGTTTTTT; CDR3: CASSIGVWAWGSGSSHTGELFF
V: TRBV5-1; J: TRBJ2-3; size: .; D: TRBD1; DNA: TGCGCCAGCAGTCTGACTTTTGGACAGGGGGCTAGCACAGATACGCAGTATTTT; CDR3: CASSLTFGQGASTDTQYF
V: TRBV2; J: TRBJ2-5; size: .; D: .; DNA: TGTGCCAGCAGGGAAAATGGGGAGACCCAGTACTTC; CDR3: CASRENGETQYF
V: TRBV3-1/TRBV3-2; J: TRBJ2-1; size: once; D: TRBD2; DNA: TGTGCCAGCAGCCAAGGGCTAGCGGGAACCTACAATGAGCAGTTCTTC; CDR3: CASSQGLAGTYNEQFF
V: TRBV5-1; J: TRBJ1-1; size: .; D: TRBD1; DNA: TGCGCCAGCAGCCTAAGACAGGGGCCCGGCACTGAAGCTTTCTTT; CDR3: CASSLRQGPGTEAFF
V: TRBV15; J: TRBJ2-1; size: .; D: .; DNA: TGTGCCACCAGCAGAGATCTCGACGGGAGCTCCTACAATGAGCAGTTCTTC; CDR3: CATSRDLDGSSYNEQFF
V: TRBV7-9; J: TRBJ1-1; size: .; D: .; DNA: TGTGCCAGCAGCTTACTTTGGAGGGGCGAAGCTTTCTTT; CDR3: CASSLLWRGEAFF
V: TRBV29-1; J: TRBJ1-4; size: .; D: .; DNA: TGCAGCGTTGCCGGGGGGTCAGGGTTCCGAGAAAAACTGTTTTTT; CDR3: CSVAGGSGFREKLFF
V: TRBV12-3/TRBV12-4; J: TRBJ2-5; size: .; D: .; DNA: TGTGCCAGCTCTTCCTTATCAGAGACCCAGTACTTC; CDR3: CASSSLSETQYF
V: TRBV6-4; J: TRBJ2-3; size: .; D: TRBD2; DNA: TGTGCCAGCAGTGGACTAGCGGGAGCAGATACGCAGTATTTT; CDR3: CASSGLAGADTQYF
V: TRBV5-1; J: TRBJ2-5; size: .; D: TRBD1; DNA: TGCGCCAGCAGCTTCGGACAGGGGGGCGGGGAGACCCAGTACTTC; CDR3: CASSFGQGGGETQYF
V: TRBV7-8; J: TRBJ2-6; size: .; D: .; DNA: TGTGCCAGCAGCTTAGCAGGGGTACCTGGGGCCAACGTCCTGACTTTC; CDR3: CASSLAGVPGANVLTF
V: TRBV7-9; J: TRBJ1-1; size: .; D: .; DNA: TGTGCCAGCAGCTTAGTTCAGGGGCTGACTGAAGCTTTCTTT; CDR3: CASSLVQGLTEAFF
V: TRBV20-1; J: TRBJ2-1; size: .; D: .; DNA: TGCAGTGCTAGTTTGGAGACCGCACACAATGAGCAGTTCTTC; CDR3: CSASLETAHNEQFF
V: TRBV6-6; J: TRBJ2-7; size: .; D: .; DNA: TGTGCCAGCAGTCACAGGTTGCATGACGAGCAGTACTTC; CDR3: CASSHRLHDEQYF
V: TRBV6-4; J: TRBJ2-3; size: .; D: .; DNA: TGTGCCAGCAGTGATAAGGTGACAGATACGCAGTATTTT; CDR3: CASSDKVTDTQYF
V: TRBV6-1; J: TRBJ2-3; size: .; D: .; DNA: TGTGCCAGCAGTGAACTTATGCGTTACAAATCCTCGGATACGCAGTATTTT; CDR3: CASSELMRYKSSDTQYF
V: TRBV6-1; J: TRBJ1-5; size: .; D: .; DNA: TGTGCCAGCAGTGAAAAGCGGGGGATCAGGGATCAGCCCCAGCATTTT; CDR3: CASSEKRGIRDQPQHF
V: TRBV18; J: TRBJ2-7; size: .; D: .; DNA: TGTGCCAGCTCACCCGATTCGCCCGAGCAGTACTTC; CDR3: CASSPDSPEQYF
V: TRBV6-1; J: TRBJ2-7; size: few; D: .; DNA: TGTGCCAGCAGTGAAGCCCCCCAGATCTACGAGCAGTACTTC; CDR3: CASSEAPQIYEQYF
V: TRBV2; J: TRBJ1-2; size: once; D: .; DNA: TGTGCCATTACGGAGACTTTCTATGGCTACACCTTC; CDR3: CAITETFYGYTF
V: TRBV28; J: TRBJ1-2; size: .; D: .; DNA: TGTGCCAGCAGTTTCGGGGGGGGCTATGGCTACACCTTC; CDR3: CASSFGGGYGYTF
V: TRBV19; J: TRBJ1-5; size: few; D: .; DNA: TGTGCCAGTAGTGGGGGCAGCAATCAGCCCCAGCATTTT; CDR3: CASSGGSNQPQHF
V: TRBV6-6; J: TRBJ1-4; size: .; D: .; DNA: TGTGCCAGCAGTTACCCCCGCGGGGCCGGGGAAAAACTGTTTTTT; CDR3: CASSYPRGAGEKLFF
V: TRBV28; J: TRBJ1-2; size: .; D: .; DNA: TGTGCCAGCAGTCTGGGGGGGTGGTCGAGAAACTATGGCTACACCTTC; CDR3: CASSLGGWSRNYGYTF
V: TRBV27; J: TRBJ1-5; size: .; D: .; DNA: TGTGCCAGCAGTCTCAAGTGGGGAGGGAAAAAACAGCCCCAGCATTTT; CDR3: CASSLKWGGKKQPQHF
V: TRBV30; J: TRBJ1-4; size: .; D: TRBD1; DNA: TGTGCCTGGAGGACAGGGTTTACTAATGAAAAACTGTTTTTT; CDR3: CAWRTGFTNEKLFF
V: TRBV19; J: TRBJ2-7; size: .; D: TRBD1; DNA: TGTGCCAGTAGTATGCCGGGACAGGGGTACGAGCAGTACTTC; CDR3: CASSMPGQGYEQYF
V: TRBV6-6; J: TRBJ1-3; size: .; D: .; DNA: TGTGCCAGTTCGGCAAGTGACCACTCTGGAAACGCCATATATTTT; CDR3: CASSASDHSGNAIYF
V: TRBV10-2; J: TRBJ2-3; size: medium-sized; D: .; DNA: TGCGCCAGCGGATACACAGATACGCAGTATTTT; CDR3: CASGYTDTQYF
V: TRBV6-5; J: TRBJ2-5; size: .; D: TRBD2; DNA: TGTGCCAGCAGGGGACTAGCTAAGACCCAGTACTTC; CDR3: CASRGLAKTQYF